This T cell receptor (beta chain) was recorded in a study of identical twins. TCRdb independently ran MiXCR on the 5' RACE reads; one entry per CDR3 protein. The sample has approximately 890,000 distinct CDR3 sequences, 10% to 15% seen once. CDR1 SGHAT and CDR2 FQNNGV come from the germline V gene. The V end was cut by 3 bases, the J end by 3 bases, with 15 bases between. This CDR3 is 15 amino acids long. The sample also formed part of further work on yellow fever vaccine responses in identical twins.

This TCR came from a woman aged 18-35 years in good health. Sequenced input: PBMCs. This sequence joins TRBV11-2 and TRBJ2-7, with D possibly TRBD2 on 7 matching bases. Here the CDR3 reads CASSLGGGGNYEQYF. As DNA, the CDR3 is TGTGCCAGCAGCTTGGGGGGAGGGGGAAACTACGAGCAGTACTTC.